These 26 T cell receptor beta chains came from one sample sequenced in a study of T cell responses to AZD1222 COVID-19 vaccine (dated by TCRdb to about 2021). Library creation used the immunoSEQ multiplex PCR assay. TCRdb took this table from immuneACCESS and kept in-frame rearrangements with V and J called. Such tables lack part of the clones; where checked against another copy, unresolved V genes explain under half of the gap, and the rest is unexplained. The sample table records fewer than 110,000 clones; around nine tenths of these occur just once. The top ten clonotypes cover approximately 4.8% of the sample. Interpreted using the paper, the time point label stands for: about 28 days (+/-7) after the second vaccine dose. This material consisted of peripheral blood, taken 28 days after the second AZD1222 dose. The receptors were sampled from an adult who received the AZD1222 COVID-19 vaccine.

V gene TRBV11-3 combines with J gene TRBJ2-3; D might be TRBD2 (5 bases). Germline lookup yields CDR1 SGHNT and CDR2 YENEEA. CDR3 size: 13 residues. V was pared by 4 bases and J by 4 bases, with 9 bases between. CDR3: CASSSRVSDTQYF. Written as DNA, the CDR3 is TGTGCCAGCAGCTCGAGGGTATCAGATACGCAGTATTTT.

Only a few counts were recorded for this clone. The chain is built from TRBV5-5 and TRBJ2-7; tentatively, D is TRBD1 or TRBD2 (5 bases each). CDR3 length: 15 residues. CDR1 is SGHKS and CDR2 is YYEKEE in the germline V gene (reference sequence). V gave up 4 bases and J gave up 7 bases, with 21 bases separating them. CDR3 sequence: CASSTTGTTSGEQYF. The CDR3 DNA reads TGTGCCAGCAGCACAACCGGGACGACCTCAGGAGAGCAGTACTTC.

This rearrangement joins TRBV5-4 to TRBJ1-4, with 7 bases that match TRBD1. V was clipped by 4 bases and J by 7 bases; unmatched bases: 10. From germline, CDR1 is SGHNT and CDR2 YYREEE (reference sequence). This CDR3 is built from 15 residues. In DNA, the CDR3 is TGTGCCAGCAGCCTCGGACAGGTCCGTTCTGAAAAACTGTTTTTT. Its protein is CASSLGQVRSEKLFF.

The chain uses TRBV19 and TRBJ2-1; 8 nucleotides align to TRBD1. The trim removed 5 bases at V and 3 bases at J, leaving 6 bases unmatched. The CDR3 loop spans 15 amino acids. CDR1 LNHDA and CDR2 SQIVND come from the germline V gene (reference sequence). CDR3 residues: CASSFGQGGYNEQFF. CDR3 DNA: TGTGCCAGTAGTTTCGGACAGGGCGGCTACAATGAGCAGTTCTTC.

The rearrangement joins TRBV12-3 or TRBV12-4 to TRBJ1-1; D gene ambiguous. The CDR3 contains 12 residues. Trimming shortened V by 6 bases and J by 4 bases, and 9 bases separated the two germline ends. The CDR3 spells CASSSTRTEAFF. CDR3 nucleotide sequence: TGTGCCAGCAGCTCGACACGCACTGAAGCTTTCTTT.

The rearrangement joins TRBV28 to TRBJ2-1; 9 bases align to TRBD1. The J segment lost 7 bases and the V segment lost 3 bases, leaving 10 bases of the junction unmatched. This CDR3 has 16 residues. CDR1 MDHEN and CDR2 SYDVKM come from the germline V gene. The CDR3 DNA follows: TGTGCCAGCAGTTTCCGCTGGGGACAGGGAAGGAATGAGCAGTTCTTC. It specifies CASSFRWGQGRNEQFF.

This chain uses TRBV30 with TRBJ2-1; 7 bases match TRBD2. CDR3 length equals 15 residues. J lost 1 base, V lost 1 base, and 4 bases had no gene match. In germline, CDR1 is GTSNPN, CDR2 SVGIG (reference sequence). CDR3: CAWSGSSGSYNEQFF. The CDR3 DNA reads TGTGCCTGGAGTGGGTCTAGCGGTTCCTACAATGAGCAGTTCTTC.

The genes are TRBV6-1 and TRBJ1-2; D ambiguous. Germline CDR1 reads MNHNS; CDR2 reads SASEGT. V was cut by 1 base and J by 6 bases, with 6 bases left in between. The CDR3 runs 12 residues. CDR3 amino acids: CASSEEANGYTF. The CDR3 DNA is TGTGCCAGCAGTGAAGAGGCTAATGGCTACACCTTC.

The rearrangement uses TRBV12-3 or TRBV12-4 and TRBJ2-7; 10 bases match TRBD1. The CDR3 has 13 residues. The trim removed 5 bases at V and 4 bases at J, leaving 2 bases unmatched. CDR3 DNA: TGTGCCAGCAGTCGGGACAGGGGATACGAGCAGTACTTC. Its protein product is CASSRDRGYEQYF.

The chain couples TRBV5-1 to TRBJ2-7; 11 bases line up with TRBD2. Germline assignment: CDR1 SGHRS and CDR2 YFSETQ. This CDR3 spans 13 amino acids. Trimming cost V 5 bases and J 7 bases; bases outside gene matches: 5. Here the CDR3 reads CASSLSGGVEQYF. CDR3 sequence (DNA): TGCGCCAGCAGTCTTAGCGGGGGGGTTGAGCAGTACTTC.

This clone was counted a few times. This chain connects TRBV2 to TRBJ1-1, with D unclear. The ends were cut back, 2 bases at V and 0 bases at J, with 10 bases in the middle. Germline V CDR1 and CDR2: SNHLY, FYNNEI. The CDR3 length is 15 residues. The DNA for the CDR3 is TGTGCCAGCAGTGAATGGCAGGCCATGAACACTGAAGCTTTCTTT. Translation gives CASSEWQAMNTEAFF. Together with reference TRBV2 and TRBJ1-1, the CDR3 gives the full variable domain: EPEVTQTPSHQVTQMGQEVILRCVPISNHLYFYWYRQILGQKVEFLVSFYNNEISEKSEIFDDQFSVERPDGSNFTLKIRSTKLEDSAMYFCASSEWQAMNTEAFFGQGTRLTVV.

This chain joins TRBV20-1 and TRBJ1-5; D gene ambiguous. There are 13 residues in the CDR3. Germline loops: CDR1 DFQATT, CDR2 SNEGSKA (reference sequence). Trimming removed 3 bases from V and 4 bases from J, with 10 bases in between. CDR3 loop: CSASQEMNQPQHF. In DNA, the CDR3 is TGCAGTGCTAGTCAAGAGATGAATCAGCCCCAGCATTTT.

The chain combines TRBV5-1 with TRBJ1-3; the D gene is possibly TRBD1 (5 bases). The V end lost 6 bases, the J end lost 6 bases, and 13 bases lay between the germline ends. The CDR3 totals 13 residues. Germline V lookup: CDR1 SGHRS, CDR2 YFSETQ. The CDR3 loop is CASTGNRENTIYF. The CDR3 DNA sequence: TGCGCCAGCACAGGGAATCGGGAAAACACCATATATTTT.

As concerns this clone: Within the sample, other DNA sequences also encode this same CDR3. This chain connects TRBV7-9 to TRBJ1-2; 7 nucleotides align to TRBD1. V trimming: 1 base; J trimming: 2 bases; junction bases outside the gene matches: 1. The CDR3 has 14 residues. The germline V gene has CDR1 SEHNR and CDR2 FQNEAQ (reference sequence). CDR3 sequence (DNA): TGTGCCAGCAGCTTAGGGGACAGAAACTATGGCTACACCTTC. Translation gives CASSLGDRNYGYTF.

This clone has more than one count but fewer than ten. The V and J genes are TRBV3-1 (or the pseudogene TRBV3-2) and TRBJ2-7; 10 nucleotides agree with TRBD1. V shed 1 base, J shed 8 bases, and the junction held 2 bases outside the gene matches. The CDR3 sequence is 13 residues long. Germline V lookup: CDR1 LGHDT, CDR2 YNNKEL (reference sequence). CDR3: CASSQGDRGQQYF. In DNA, the CDR3 is TGTGCCAGCAGCCAAGGGGACAGGGGACAGCAGTACTTC.

The rearrangement joins TRBV9 to TRBJ2-5; 12 bases are shared with TRBD2. Trimming at V came to 3 bases and at J to 2 bases, leaving 2 bases not matched to a gene. The CDR3 sequence is 15 residues long. The germline V gene encodes CDR1 SGDLS and CDR2 YYNGEE. CDR3 bases: TGTGCCAGCAGCGCAGGGACTAGCGGGCAAGAGACCCAGTACTTC. Its translation is CASSAGTSGQETQYF.

The rearrangement links TRBV6-5 to TRBJ1-1; a weak D match, TRBD1 (5 bases). Germline CDR1 reads MNHEY; CDR2 reads SVGAGI. The CDR3 sequence is 14 residues long. The V end was cut by 2 bases, the J end by 5 bases, with 12 bases between. The CDR3 loop reads CASSYRRVGTEAFF. The CDR3 DNA reads TGTGCCAGCAGTTACCGCAGGGTTGGGACTGAAGCTTTCTTT.

The chain uses TRBV2 and TRBJ2-5; TRBD2 matches at 10 bases. The CDR3 extends over 16 amino acids. Per the germline V gene, CDR1 is SNHLY and CDR2 is FYNNEI. Trimming cost V 4 bases and J 4 bases; bases outside gene matches: 9. The CDR3 is CASSGSLASGRETQYF. The CDR3 bases are TGTGCCAGCAGTGGAAGCCTGGCTAGCGGGAGAGAGACCCAGTACTTC. Looking up the rest from reference TRBV2 and TRBJ2-5 gives the full variable domain: EPEVTQTPSHQVTQMGQEVILRCVPISNHLYFYWYRQILGQKVEFLVSFYNNEISEKSEIFDDQFSVERPDGSNFTLKIRSTKLEDSAMYFCASSGSLASGRETQYFGPGTRLLVL.

The V and J genes are TRBV7-2 and TRBJ1-2; a possible D gene is TRBD1 (6 bases). Between the trimmed V and J ends, which lost 3 bases and 0 bases, there was a span of 11 bases. Germline assignment: CDR1 SGHTA and CDR2 FQGNSA. The CDR3 contains 15 residues. CDR3 sequence (DNA): TGTGCCAGCAGCTTCTACAGGGAAGCTAACTATGGCTACACCTTC. It encodes CASSFYREANYGYTF.

CDR3 amino acids: CASSLGARVATNEKLFF. The CDR3 coding sequence is TGTGCCAGCAGTTTAGGGGCCAGGGTGGCAACTAATGAAAAACTGTTTTTT. This chain uses TRBV27 with TRBJ1-4; a possible D gene is TRBD1 (5 bases). Germline V CDR1 and CDR2: MNHEY, SMNVEV (reference sequence). With 2 bases removed from V and 0 bases from J, the gap between germline ends came to 13 bases. The CDR3 covers 17 residues.

The rearrangement uses TRBV5-6 and TRBJ1-2, with D uncertain. This CDR3 comprises 13 residues. V dropped 1 base and J dropped 8 bases, with 12 bases sitting between them. Germline values: CDR1 SGHDT, CDR2 YYEEEE. CDR3 coding DNA: TGTGCCAGCAGCTTGCTGGACCCGGGGGGCTACACCTTC. This sequence encodes CASSLLDPGGYTF.

The CDR3 DNA reads as TGCGCCAGCAGCCTAACCCAGAACGAGCAGTACTTC. Translated: CASSLTQNEQYF. This sequence joins TRBV5-1 and TRBJ2-7; D call uncertain. The germline V and J ends were trimmed by 4 bases and 5 bases, with 10 bases remaining between them. Germline values: CDR1 SGHRS, CDR2 YFSETQ. CDR3 length: 12 residues.

V usage is TRBV7-8 and J usage is TRBJ2-7, with 15 bases aligning to TRBD2. Germline lookup yields CDR1 SGHVS and CDR2 FQNEAQ. V gave up 5 bases and J gave up 8 bases; unmatched junction bases: 4. This CDR3 is built from 14 residues. For the CDR3, the DNA is TGTGCCAGCAGCCCGGGGACTAGCGGGGGGAAGCAGTACTTC. This sequence encodes CASSPGTSGGKQYF.

The chain recombines TRBV7-2 with TRBJ2-5; D unresolved. This CDR3 has 13 amino acids. The V end lost 1 base, the J end lost 2 bases, and 5 bases lay between the germline ends. Germline V gives CDR1 SGHTA, CDR2 FQGNSA. CDR3 bases: TGTGCCAGCAGCTTAGGGCCACAAGAGACCCAGTACTTC. Protein product: CASSLGPQETQYF. Variable domain in full (rest from reference TRBV7-2 and TRBJ2-5): GAGVSQSPSNKVTEKGKDVELRCDPISGHTALYWYRQSLGQGLEFLIYFQGNSAPDKSGLPSDRFSAERTGGSVSTLTIQRTQQEDSAVYLCASSLGPQETQYFGPGTRLLVL.

The chain recombines TRBV29-1 with TRBJ1-1; TRBD1 aligns across 7 bases. The V segment lost 4 bases and the J segment 1 base; nucleotides outside the gene matches: 6. From germline, CDR1 is SQVTM and CDR2 ANQGSEA. There are 14 residues in the CDR3. The CDR3 DNA follows: TGCAGCGTTGTGGCTGGACAGGCGAACACTGAAGCTTTCTTT. Translation gives CSVVAGQANTEAFF.

This sequence joins TRBV29-1 and TRBJ2-2, with 8 bases aligning to TRBD1. Germline values: CDR1 SQVTM, CDR2 ANQGSEA. Trimming removed 8 bases from V and 2 bases from J; junction bases left unmatched: 13. This CDR3 region has 16 residues. CDR3 sequence (DNA): TGCAGCCAGTTGCAGGGGGCAACCCTCAACACCGGGGAGCTGTTTTTT. It yields the protein CSQLQGATLNTGELFF.